Given below is one T cell receptor (beta chain) in context. Antigen unknown. This record comes from a study of vaccination effects on CD4 cells after COVID-19. Study-wide results and caveats: The authors studied few convalescent patients and collected no early post-infection timepoints.

Sequencing used immunoSEQ multiplex PCR; TCRdb keeps in-frame clones, though not all of them. The sample holds about 40,000 clones, about 69% seen once. In the ViraFEST assay, antigen-specific CD4+ clonotypes were identified by expansion after peptide-pool stimulation. Following culture for approximately ten days, CD4+ T cells were isolated. No vaccinee had earlier SARS-CoV-2 infection, and nucleocapsid antibodies were negative. Wells containing 1.5 million to 2.5 million PBMC each were cultured with roughly 10 IU/ml IL-2 and about 10 ug/ml peptides. Germline CDR1 is SGHNT and CDR2 is YENEEA. Trimming shortened V by 3 bases and J by 4 bases, and 7 bases separated the two germline ends. The CDR3 covers 13 residues.

The input for sequencing was CD4+ T cells from PBMCs cultured with HCoV-OC43 spike peptides, taken before COVID-19 vaccination. The subset is: HCoV-OC43 spike overlapping peptide pool stimulation. The sequence was obtained from a human donor who received a COVID-19 vaccine. This chain joins TRBV11-3 and TRBJ2-1, with unresolved D. CDR3: CASSLAYYNEQFF. The CDR3 DNA is TGTGCCAGCAGCTTGGCGTATTACAATGAGCAGTTCTTC.